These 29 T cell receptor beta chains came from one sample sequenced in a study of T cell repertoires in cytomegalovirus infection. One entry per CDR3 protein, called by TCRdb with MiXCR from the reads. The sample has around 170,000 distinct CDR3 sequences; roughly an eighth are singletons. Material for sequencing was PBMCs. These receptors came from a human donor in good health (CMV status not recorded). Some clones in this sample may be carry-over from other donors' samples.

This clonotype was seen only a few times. The CDR3 coding sequence is TGTGCCATCAGGCCCGGGACAGAGAACACTGAAGCTTTCTTT. Its protein product is CAIRPGTENTEAFF. V and J are TRBV10-3 and TRBJ1-1, with TRBD1 matching over 7 bases. Germline trimming cut 6 bases from V and 1 base from J; bases unmatched to any gene: 5. The CDR3 is 14 residues long. CDR1 and CDR2 (germline): ENHRY, SYGVKD.

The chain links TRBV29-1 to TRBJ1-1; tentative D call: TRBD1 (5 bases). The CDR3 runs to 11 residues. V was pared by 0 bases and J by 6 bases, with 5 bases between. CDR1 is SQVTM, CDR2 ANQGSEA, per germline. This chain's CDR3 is CSVEEGAEAFF. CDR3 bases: TGCAGCGTTGAAGAGGGGGCTGAAGCTTTCTTT.

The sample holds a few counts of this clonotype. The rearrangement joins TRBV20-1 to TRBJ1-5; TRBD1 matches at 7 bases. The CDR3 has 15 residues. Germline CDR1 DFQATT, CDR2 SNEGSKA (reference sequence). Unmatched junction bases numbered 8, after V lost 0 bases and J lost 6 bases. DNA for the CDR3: TGCAGTGCTAGAGATTTTCGACAGGGCGGTCAGCCCCAGCATTTT. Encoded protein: CSARDFRQGGQPQHF.

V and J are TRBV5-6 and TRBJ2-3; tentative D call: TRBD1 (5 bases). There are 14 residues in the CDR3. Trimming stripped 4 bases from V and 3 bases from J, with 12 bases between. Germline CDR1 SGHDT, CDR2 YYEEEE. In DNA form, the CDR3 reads TGTGCCAGCAGCCCCATTAGACAGACAGATACGCAGTATTTT. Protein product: CASSPIRQTDTQYF.

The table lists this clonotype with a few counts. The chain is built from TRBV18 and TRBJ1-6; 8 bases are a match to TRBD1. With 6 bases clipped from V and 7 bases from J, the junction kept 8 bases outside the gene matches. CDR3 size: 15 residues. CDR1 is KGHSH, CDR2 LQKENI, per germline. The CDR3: CASSLDRVTNSPLHF. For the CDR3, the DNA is TGTGCCAGCTCCCTGGACAGGGTGACCAATTCACCCCTCCACTTT.

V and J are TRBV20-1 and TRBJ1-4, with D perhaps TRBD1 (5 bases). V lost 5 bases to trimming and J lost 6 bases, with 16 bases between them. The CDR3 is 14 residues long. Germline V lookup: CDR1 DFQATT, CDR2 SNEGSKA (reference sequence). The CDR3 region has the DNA TGCAGTGCTTCAAGAGGGACCTCCTATGAAAAACTGTTTTTT. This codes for CSASRGTSYEKLFF.

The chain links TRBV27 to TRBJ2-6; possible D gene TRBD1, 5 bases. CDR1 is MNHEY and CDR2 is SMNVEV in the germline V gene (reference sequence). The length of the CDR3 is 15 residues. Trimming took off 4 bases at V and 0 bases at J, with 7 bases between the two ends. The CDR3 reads CASSSGISGANVLTF. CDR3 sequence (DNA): TGTGCCAGCAGTTCAGGGATCTCTGGGGCCAACGTCCTGACTTTC.

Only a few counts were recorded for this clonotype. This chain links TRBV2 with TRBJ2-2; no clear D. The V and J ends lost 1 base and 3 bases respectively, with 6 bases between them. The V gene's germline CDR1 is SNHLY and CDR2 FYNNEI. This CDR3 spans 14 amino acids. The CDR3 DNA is TGTGCCAGCAGTGAAGAGGTGTACACCGGGGAGCTGTTTTTT. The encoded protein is CASSEEVYTGELFF. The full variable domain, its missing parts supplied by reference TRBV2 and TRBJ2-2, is EPEVTQTPSHQVTQMGQEVILRCVPISNHLYFYWYRQILGQKVEFLVSFYNNEISEKSEIFDDQFSVERPDGSNFTLKIRSTKLEDSAMYFCASSEEVYTGELFFGEGSRLTVL.

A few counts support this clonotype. CDR3 sequence: CAISERDSGFIGPQHF. In DNA form, the CDR3 reads TGTGCCATCAGTGAACGGGACAGTGGGTTCATTGGGCCCCAGCATTTT. The rearrangement joins TRBV10-3 to TRBJ1-5; TRBD1 aligns across 7 bases. V shed 3 bases and J 9 bases; nucleotides not matched to a gene: 14. The CDR3 has 16 residues. Per the germline V gene, CDR1 is ENHRY and CDR2 is SYGVKD.

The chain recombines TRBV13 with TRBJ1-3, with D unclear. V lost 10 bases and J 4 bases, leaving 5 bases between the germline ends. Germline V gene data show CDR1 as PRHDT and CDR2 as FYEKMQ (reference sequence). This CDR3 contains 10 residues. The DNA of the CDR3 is TGTGCCATGTCGGGAAACACCATATATTTT. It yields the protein CAMSGNTIYF. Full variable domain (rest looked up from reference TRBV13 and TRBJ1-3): AAGVIQSPRHLIKEKRETATLKCYPIPRHDTVYWYQQGPGQDPQFLISFYEKMQSDKGSIPDRFSAQQFSDYHSELNMSSLELGDSALYFCAMSGNTIYFGEGSWLTVV.

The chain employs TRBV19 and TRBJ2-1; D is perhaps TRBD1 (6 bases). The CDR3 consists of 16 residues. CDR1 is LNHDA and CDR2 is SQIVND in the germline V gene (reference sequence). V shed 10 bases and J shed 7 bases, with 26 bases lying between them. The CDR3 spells CATQTRDTARGNEQFF. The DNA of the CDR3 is TGTGCCACCCAGACCCGGGACACCGCCCGGGGAAATGAGCAGTTCTTC.

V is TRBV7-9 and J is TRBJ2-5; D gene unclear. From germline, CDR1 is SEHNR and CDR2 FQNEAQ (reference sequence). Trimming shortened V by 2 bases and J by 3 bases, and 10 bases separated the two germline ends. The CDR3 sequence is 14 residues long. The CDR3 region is CASSLWAEEETQYF. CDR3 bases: TGTGCCAGCAGCTTATGGGCAGAAGAAGAGACCCAGTACTTC.

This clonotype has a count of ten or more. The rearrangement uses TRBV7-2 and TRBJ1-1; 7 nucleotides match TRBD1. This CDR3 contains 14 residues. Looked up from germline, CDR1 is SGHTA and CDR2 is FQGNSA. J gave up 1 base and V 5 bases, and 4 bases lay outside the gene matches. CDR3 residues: CASSPDRRNTEAFF. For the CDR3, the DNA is TGTGCCAGCAGCCCGGACAGGAGGAACACTGAAGCTTTCTTT.

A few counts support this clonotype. Here the CDR3 reads CASSYVADTGELFF. CDR3 in DNA: TGTGCCAGCAGTTACGTGGCAGACACCGGGGAGCTGTTTTTT. The J gene is TRBJ2-2, the V gene TRBV6-5; D remains unclear. Germline CDR1 and CDR2: MNHEY and SVGAGI. The CDR3 covers 14 residues. Trimming stripped 2 bases from V and 3 bases from J, with 7 bases between.

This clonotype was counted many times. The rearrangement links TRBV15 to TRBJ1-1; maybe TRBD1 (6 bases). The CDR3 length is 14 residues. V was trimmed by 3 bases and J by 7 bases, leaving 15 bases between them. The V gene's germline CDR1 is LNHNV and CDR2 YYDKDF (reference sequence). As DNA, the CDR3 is TGTGCCACCAGCAGGAAGGGGGGACGTGGTGAAGCTTTCTTT. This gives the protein CATSRKGGRGEAFF.

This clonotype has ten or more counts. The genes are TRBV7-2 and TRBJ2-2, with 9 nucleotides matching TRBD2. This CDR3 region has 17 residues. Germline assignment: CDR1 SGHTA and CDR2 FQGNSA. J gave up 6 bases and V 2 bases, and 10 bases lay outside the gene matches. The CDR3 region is CASSLYLSGRNPGELFF. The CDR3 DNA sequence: TGTGCCAGCAGCTTATACCTTAGCGGGAGAAATCCCGGGGAGCTGTTTTTT.

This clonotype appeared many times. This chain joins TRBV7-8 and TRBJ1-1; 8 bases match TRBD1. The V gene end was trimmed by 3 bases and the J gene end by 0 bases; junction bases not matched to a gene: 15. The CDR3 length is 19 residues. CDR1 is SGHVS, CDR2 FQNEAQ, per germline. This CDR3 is CASSFPRTGRVPMNTEAFF. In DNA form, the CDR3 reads TGTGCCAGCAGCTTCCCTCGGACAGGGAGGGTCCCCATGAACACTGAAGCTTTCTTT.

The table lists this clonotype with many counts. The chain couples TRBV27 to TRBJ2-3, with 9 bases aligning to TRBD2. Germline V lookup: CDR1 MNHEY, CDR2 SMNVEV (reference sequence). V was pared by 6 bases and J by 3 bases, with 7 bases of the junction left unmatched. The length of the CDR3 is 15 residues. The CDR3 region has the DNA TGTGCCAGCAGCTACGGACTAGCGTCGACAGATACGCAGTATTTT. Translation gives CASSYGLASTDTQYF.

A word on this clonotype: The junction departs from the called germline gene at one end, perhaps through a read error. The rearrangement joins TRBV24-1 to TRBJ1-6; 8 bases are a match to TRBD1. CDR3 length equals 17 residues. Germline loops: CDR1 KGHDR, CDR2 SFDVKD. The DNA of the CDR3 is TGTGCCACCAGTGGTTTGACCCGCCGGGACAGGAATTCACCCCTCCACTTT. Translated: CATSGLTRRDRNSPLHF.

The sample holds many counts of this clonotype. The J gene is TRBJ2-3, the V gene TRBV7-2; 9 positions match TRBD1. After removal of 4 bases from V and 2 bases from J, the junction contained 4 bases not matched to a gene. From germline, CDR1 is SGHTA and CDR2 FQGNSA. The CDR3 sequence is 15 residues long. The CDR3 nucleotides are TGTGCCAGCAGCTCCCGGGACAGGGCCACAGATACGCAGTATTTT. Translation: CASSSRDRATDTQYF.

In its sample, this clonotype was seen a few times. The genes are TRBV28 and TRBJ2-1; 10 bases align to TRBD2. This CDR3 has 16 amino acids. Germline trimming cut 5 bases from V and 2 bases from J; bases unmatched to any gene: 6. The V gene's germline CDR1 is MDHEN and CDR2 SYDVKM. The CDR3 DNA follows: TGTGCCAGCAGTCCCAAAGCGGGAGGGCCCTACAATGAGCAGTTCTTC. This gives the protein CASSPKAGGPYNEQFF.

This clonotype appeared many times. CDR3 loop: CASSLAGRGGETQYF. CDR3 coding DNA: TGTGCCAGCAGTTTGGCCGGGAGGGGTGGGGAGACCCAGTACTTC. The V call is TRBV28, the J call TRBJ2-5; 8 bases match TRBD2. The length of the CDR3 is 15 residues. V trimming: 3 bases; J trimming: 5 bases; junction bases outside the gene matches: 8. In germline, CDR1 is MDHEN, CDR2 SYDVKM.

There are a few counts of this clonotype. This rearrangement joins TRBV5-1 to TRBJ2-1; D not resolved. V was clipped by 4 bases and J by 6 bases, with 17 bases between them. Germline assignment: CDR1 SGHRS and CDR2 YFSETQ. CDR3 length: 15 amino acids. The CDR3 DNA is TGCGCCAGCAGCATACAGCTAAGTACGATCAATGAGCAGTTCTTC. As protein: CASSIQLSTINEQFF.

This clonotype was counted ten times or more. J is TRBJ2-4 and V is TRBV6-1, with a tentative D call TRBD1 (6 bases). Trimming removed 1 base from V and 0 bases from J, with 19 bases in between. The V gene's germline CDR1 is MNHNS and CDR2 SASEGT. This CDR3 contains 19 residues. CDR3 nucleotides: TGTGCCAGCAGTGAAGAGGAACAGGGCCTTAAACTAGCCAAAAACATTCAGTACTTC. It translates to CASSEEEQGLKLAKNIQYF.

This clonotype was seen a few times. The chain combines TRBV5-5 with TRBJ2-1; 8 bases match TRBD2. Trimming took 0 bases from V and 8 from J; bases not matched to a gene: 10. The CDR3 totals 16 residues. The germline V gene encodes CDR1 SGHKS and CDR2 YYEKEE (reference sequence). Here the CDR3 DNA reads TGTGCCAGCAGCTTGGCTCCTAGCGGGTGGTGGGATGAGCAGTTCTTC. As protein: CASSLAPSGWWDEQFF.

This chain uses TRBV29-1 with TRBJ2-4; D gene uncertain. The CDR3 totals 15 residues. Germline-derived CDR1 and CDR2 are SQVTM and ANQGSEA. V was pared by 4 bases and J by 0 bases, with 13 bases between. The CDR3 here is CSVVKQNLAKNIQYF. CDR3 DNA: TGCAGCGTTGTCAAGCAGAACCTAGCCAAAAACATTCAGTACTTC. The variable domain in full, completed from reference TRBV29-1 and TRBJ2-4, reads SAVISQKPSRDICQRGTSLTIQCQVDSQVTMMFWYRQQPGQSLTLIATANQGSEATYESGFVIDKFPISRPNLTFSTLTVSNMSPEDSSIYLCSVVKQNLAKNIQYFGAGTRLSVL.

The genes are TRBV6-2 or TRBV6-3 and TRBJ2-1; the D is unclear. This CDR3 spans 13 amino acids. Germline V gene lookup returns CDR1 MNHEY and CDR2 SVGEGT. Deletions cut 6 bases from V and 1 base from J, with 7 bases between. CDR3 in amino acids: CASRVSSYNEQFF. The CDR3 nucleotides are TGTGCCAGCAGGGTATCATCCTACAATGAGCAGTTCTTC.

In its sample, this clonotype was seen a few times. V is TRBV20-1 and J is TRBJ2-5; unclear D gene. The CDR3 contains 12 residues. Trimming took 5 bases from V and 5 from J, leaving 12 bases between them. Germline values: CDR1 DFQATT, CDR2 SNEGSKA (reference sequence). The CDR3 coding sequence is TGCAGTGCTGCCATTGGGTTGGAGACCCAGTACTTC. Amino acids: CSAAIGLETQYF.

In DNA form, the CDR3 reads TGTGCCAGCAGTCCGTTAGCGGGAGCGCCGGGAAACATTCAGTACTTC. Translating gives CASSPLAGAPGNIQYF. V gene TRBV28 combines with J gene TRBJ2-4; 9 bases are a match to TRBD2. The CDR3 runs 16 residues. From germline, CDR1 is MDHEN and CDR2 SYDVKM. The junction had 11 bases not matched to a gene; V was cut back by 5 bases and J by 6 bases. Looking up the rest from reference TRBV28 and TRBJ2-4 gives the full variable domain: DVKVTQSSRYLVKRTGEKVFLECVQDMDHENMFWYRQDPGLGLRLIYFSYDVKMKEKGDIPEGYSVSREKKERFSLILESASTNQTSMYLCASSPLAGAPGNIQYFGAGTRLSVL.